This T cell receptor beta chain was recorded in a study of T cell responses to AZD1222 COVID-19 vaccine. In the study overall: Pooling of second doses given at about 4 or about 12 weeks was done.

Generated by immunoSEQ multiplex PCR, the TCRdb table keeps only in-frame clones and is missing some. The table has around 140,000 clones, 85% to 90% seen once. This clone was picked up a small number of times. Its matching antigen is unknown. Broader study findings: Clonal diversity was possibly underestimated; the donors were predominantly white British and more often female. Unmutated regions of variants are reportedly targeted by nearly half of spike-specific TCRs.

V was clipped by 0 bases and J by 3 bases, with 10 bases between them. Germline V CDR1 and CDR2: SGDLS, YYNGEE. The CDR3 loop spans 15 amino acids. The input for sequencing was peripheral blood, taken on day 0 of AZD1222 vaccination. The source is an adult in good health. The rearrangement uses TRBV9 and TRBJ2-1; D uncertain. The DNA of the CDR3 is TGTGCCAGCAGCGTAGAACCCCACCTCTACAATGAGCAGTTCTTC. Translation gives CASSVEPHLYNEQFF.